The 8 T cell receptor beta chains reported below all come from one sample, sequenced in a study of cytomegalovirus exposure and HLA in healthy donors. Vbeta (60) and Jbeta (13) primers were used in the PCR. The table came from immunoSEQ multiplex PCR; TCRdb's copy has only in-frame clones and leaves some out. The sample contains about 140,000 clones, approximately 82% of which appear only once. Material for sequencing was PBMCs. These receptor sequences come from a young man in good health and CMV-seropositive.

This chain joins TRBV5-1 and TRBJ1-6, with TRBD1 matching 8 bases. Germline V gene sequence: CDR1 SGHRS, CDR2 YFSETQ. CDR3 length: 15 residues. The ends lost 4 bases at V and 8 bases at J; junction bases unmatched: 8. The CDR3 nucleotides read TGCGCCAGCAGCCCGGGACAGGCAACGGATTCACCCCTCCACTTT. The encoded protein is CASSPGQATDSPLHF.

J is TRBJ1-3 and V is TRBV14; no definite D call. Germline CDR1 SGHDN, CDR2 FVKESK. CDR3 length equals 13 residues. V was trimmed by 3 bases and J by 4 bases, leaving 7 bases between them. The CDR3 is CASSHQRGNTIYF. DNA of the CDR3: TGTGCCAGCAGCCATCAGAGGGGAAACACCATATATTTT. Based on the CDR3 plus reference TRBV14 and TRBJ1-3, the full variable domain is EAGVTQFPSHSVIEKGQTVTLRCDPISGHDNLYWYRRVMGKEIKFLLHFVKESKQDESGMPNNRFLAERTGGTYSTLKVQPAELEDSGVYFCASSHQRGNTIYFGEGSWLTVV.

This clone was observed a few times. CDR3 coding DNA: TGTGCCAGCACCGAATCGGACAGGACGAACACCGGGGAGCTGTTTTTT. This gives the protein CASTESDRTNTGELFF. The genes are TRBV5-6 and TRBJ2-2, with TRBD1 matching over 7 bases. With V trimmed by 6 bases and J by 0 bases, 8 bases remained unmatched. In germline, CDR1 is SGHDT, CDR2 YYEEEE. The CDR3 contains 16 residues.

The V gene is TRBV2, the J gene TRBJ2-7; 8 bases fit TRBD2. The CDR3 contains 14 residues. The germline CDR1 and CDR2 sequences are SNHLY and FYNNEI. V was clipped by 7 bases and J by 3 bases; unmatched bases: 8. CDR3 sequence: CASKGGLALYEQYF. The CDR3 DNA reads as TGTGCCAGCAAGGGAGGACTAGCCCTCTACGAGCAGTACTTC.

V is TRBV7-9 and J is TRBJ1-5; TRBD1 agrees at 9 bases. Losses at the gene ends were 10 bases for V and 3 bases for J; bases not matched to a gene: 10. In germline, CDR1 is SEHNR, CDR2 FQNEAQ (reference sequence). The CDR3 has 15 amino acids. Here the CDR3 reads CANSSTGGTNQPQHF. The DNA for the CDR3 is TGTGCCAACAGTTCGACAGGGGGGACCAATCAGCCCCAGCATTTT.

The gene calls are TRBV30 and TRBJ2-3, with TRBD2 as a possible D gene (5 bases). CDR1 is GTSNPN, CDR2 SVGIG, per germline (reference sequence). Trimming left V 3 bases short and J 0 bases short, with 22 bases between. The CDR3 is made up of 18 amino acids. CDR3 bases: TGTGCCTGGAGCCGAGGGCTAGCCGGTTACACTAGCACAGATACGCAGTATTTT. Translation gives CAWSRGLAGYTSTDTQYF.

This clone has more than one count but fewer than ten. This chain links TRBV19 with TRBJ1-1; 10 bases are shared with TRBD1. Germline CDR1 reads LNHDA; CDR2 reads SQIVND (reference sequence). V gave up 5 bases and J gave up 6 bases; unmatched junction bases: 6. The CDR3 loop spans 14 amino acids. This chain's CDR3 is CASSGGQGYPEAFF. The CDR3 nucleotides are TGTGCCAGTAGTGGGGGACAGGGGTACCCTGAAGCTTTCTTT.

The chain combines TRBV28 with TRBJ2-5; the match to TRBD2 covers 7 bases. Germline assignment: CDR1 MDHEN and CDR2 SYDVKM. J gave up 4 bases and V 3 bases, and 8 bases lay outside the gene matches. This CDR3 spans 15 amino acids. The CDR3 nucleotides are TGTGCCAGCAGTTTGGGACTATTGGGGGGAGAGACCCAGTACTTC. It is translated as CASSLGLLGGETQYF.